The 23 T cell receptor beta chains below all came from one sample that was sequenced in a study of control samples from healthy donors and cancer patients. The method was immunoSEQ multiplex PCR; TCRdb's version includes in-frame clones alone and lacks a portion of them. The sample yields approximately 26,000 clones, more than 75% seen once. Sequencing input: PBMCs. These receptors were taken from a man aged 60-69 years with colorectal cancer.

The gene calls are TRBV2 and TRBJ1-1; TRBD1 is a possible D gene (5 bases). From germline, CDR1 is SNHLY and CDR2 FYNNEI. This CDR3 region has 14 residues. V was clipped by 6 bases and J by 2 bases, with 13 bases between them. For the CDR3, the DNA is TGTGCCAGCAGAATGACAGATGTAAACACTGAAGCTTTCTTT. Translating it yields CASRMTDVNTEAFF.

V is TRBV5-6 and J is TRBJ2-1; D is unclear. The germline gives CDR1 SGHDT, CDR2 YYEEEE. V was clipped by 1 base and J by 0 bases, with 8 bases between them. This CDR3 has 15 residues. CDR3 residues: CASSLTLSSYNEQFF. The DNA of the CDR3 is TGTGCCAGCAGCTTGACTCTTAGCTCCTACAATGAGCAGTTCTTC. Full variable domain (outside the CDR3, taken from reference TRBV5-6 and TRBJ2-1): DAGVTQSPTHLIKTRGQQVTLRCSPKSGHDTVSWYQQALGQGPQFIFQYYEEEERQRGNFPDRFSGHQFPNYSSELNVNALLLGDSALYLCASSLTLSSYNEQFFGPGTRLTVL.

The V call is TRBV6-5, the J call TRBJ2-7; TRBD2 might be the D (6 bases). This CDR3 has 15 amino acids. Germline-derived CDR1 and CDR2 are MNHEY and SVGAGI. V lost 7 bases to trimming and J lost 2 bases, with 18 bases between them. CDR3 protein: CASTSSGHLTYEQYF. The CDR3 DNA sequence: TGTGCCAGCACTTCCAGCGGGCACCTTACCTACGAGCAGTACTTC.

This chain connects TRBV10-3 to TRBJ2-1, with a possible D match to TRBD2 (5 bases). This CDR3 spans 12 amino acids. The V gene lost 4 bases and the J gene lost 6 bases, with 7 bases spanning the gap. Germline V gene sequence: CDR1 ENHRY, CDR2 SYGVKD. The DNA of the CDR3 is TGTGCCATCAGTGCAGGAGGCAATGAGCAGTTCTTC. Translated: CAISAGGNEQFF.

J is TRBJ1-2 and V is TRBV10-3; the D is unclear. The V end lost 2 bases, the J end lost 3 bases, and 7 bases lay between the germline ends. CDR3 length: 13 amino acids. Germline V lookup: CDR1 ENHRY, CDR2 SYGVKD. The CDR3 loop reads CAISEGEDYGYTF. The CDR3 DNA reads as TGTGCCATCAGTGAGGGGGAGGACTATGGCTACACCTTC.

The chain is built from TRBV24-1 and TRBJ2-3; 7 bases match TRBD2. Germline V gene data show CDR1 as KGHDR and CDR2 as SFDVKD. This CDR3 has 15 residues. V was clipped by 3 bases and J by 6 bases; unmatched bases: 8. CDR3 sequence (DNA): TGTGCCACCAGTGATCTGCGGACTAGTGGGGATACGCAGTATTTT. Encoded protein: CATSDLRTSGDTQYF.

The chain combines TRBV7-9 with TRBJ1-6; D not resolved. The CDR3 loop spans 12 amino acids. From germline, CDR1 is SEHNR and CDR2 FQNEAQ (reference sequence). Trimming pared 5 bases from V and 9 bases from J, leaving 8 bases between. The CDR3 region is CASSPAGSPLHF. CDR3 DNA: TGTGCCAGCAGCCCTGCCGGTTCACCCCTCCACTTT.

This clone occurred a few times. The rearrangement uses TRBV5-1 and TRBJ1-1, with D perhaps matching TRBD1 (6 bases). The CDR3 has 15 amino acids. Trimming removed 0 bases at V and 3 bases at J, with 12 bases between. Germline V gene data show CDR1 as SGHRS and CDR2 as YFSETQ. The CDR3 region has the DNA TGCGCCAGCAGCTTGGCTGCAGGGGAGTACACTGAAGCTTTCTTT. This sequence encodes CASSLAAGEYTEAFF.

The rearrangement uses TRBV28 and TRBJ2-2; D may be TRBD1 (6 bases). Germline values: CDR1 MDHEN, CDR2 SYDVKM. With 7 bases removed from V and 1 base from J, the gap between germline ends came to 7 bases. This CDR3 has 13 amino acids. CDR3 sequence reads: CASNRVNTGELFF. CDR3 DNA: TGTGCCAGCAACAGGGTGAACACCGGGGAGCTGTTTTTT.

The chain links TRBV5-1 to TRBJ2-7; D may be TRBD1 or TRBD2 (6 bases each). The CDR3 totals 14 residues. The V and J ends lost 3 bases and 1 base respectively, with 11 bases between them. The V gene's germline CDR1 is SGHRS and CDR2 YFSETQ. This CDR3 is CASSSEGGSYEQYF. Here the CDR3 DNA reads TGCGCCAGCAGCTCAGAGGGGGGTTCCTACGAGCAGTACTTC.

The chain combines TRBV18 with TRBJ2-1; TRBD2 is a possible D gene (5 bases). Germline CDR1 and CDR2: KGHSH and LQKENI. V lost 2 bases and J lost 9, with 11 bases in between. CDR3 length: 13 residues. This CDR3 is CASSPMGGSEQFF. CDR3 DNA: TGTGCCAGCTCACCAATGGGTGGGAGTGAGCAGTTCTTC.

V and J are TRBV6-5 and TRBJ1-2, with TRBD1 matching over 9 bases. V trimming: 6 bases; J trimming: 6 bases; junction bases outside the gene matches: 8. CDR3 length: 14 residues. Germline V gives CDR1 MNHEY, CDR2 SVGAGI. The CDR3 loop reads CASRTNRDRDGYTF. The CDR3 DNA reads as TGTGCCAGCAGAACAAACCGGGACAGGGATGGCTACACCTTC.

The chain's CDR3 is CASRPTSGQETQYF. The DNA of the CDR3 is TGTGCCAGCAGACCTACTAGCGGGCAAGAGACCCAGTACTTC. The genes are TRBV5-8 and TRBJ2-5; 9 bases are shared with TRBD2. The V gene's germline CDR1 is SGHTS and CDR2 YDEGEE. The junction had 4 bases not matched to a gene; V was cut back by 5 bases and J by 2 bases. The CDR3 length is 14 residues.

The genes are TRBV27 and TRBJ1-2; 12 bases map to TRBD1. The CDR3 runs to 15 residues. J gave up 7 bases and V 6 bases, and 9 bases lay outside the gene matches. Germline V gene data show CDR1 as MNHEY and CDR2 as SMNVEV (reference sequence). This CDR3 is CASSRGGTGGRGYTF. The CDR3 DNA is TGTGCCAGCAGCCGAGGAGGGACAGGGGGCCGTGGCTACACCTTC.

In its sample, this clone ranks as medium-sized. V is TRBV6-2 or TRBV6-3 and J is TRBJ2-7; tentatively, D is TRBD2 (5 bases). The germline V gene encodes CDR1 MNHEY and CDR2 SVGEGT. Trimming shortened V by 5 bases and J by 0 bases, and 8 bases separated the two germline ends. This CDR3 has 13 amino acids. The CDR3 DNA reads TGTGCCAGCAGTAGAAGCGGCTCCTACGAGCAGTACGTC. Its protein product is CASSRSGSYEQYV.

The chain employs TRBV2 and TRBJ1-5, with D unresolved. In germline, CDR1 is SNHLY, CDR2 FYNNEI. The V and J ends lost 5 bases and 5 bases respectively, with 13 bases between them. CDR3 length equals 14 residues. For the CDR3, the DNA is TGTGCCAGCAGTCCTAGAGTACTTTATCAGCCCCAGCATTTT. Protein sequence: CASSPRVLYQPQHF.

V usage is TRBV28 and J usage is TRBJ2-5; TRBD2 aligns across 8 bases. The ends lost 4 bases at V and 5 bases at J; junction bases unmatched: 3. The CDR3 has 13 residues. Germline V gene data show CDR1 as MDHEN and CDR2 as SYDVKM. CDR3 sequence: CASSWTSRETQYF. CDR3 coding DNA: TGTGCCAGCAGTTGGACTAGCCGGGAGACCCAGTACTTC. The full variable domain, in which reference TRBV28 and TRBJ2-5 provide the parts outside the CDR3, is DVKVTQSSRYLVKRTGEKVFLECVQDMDHENMFWYRQDPGLGLRLIYFSYDVKMKEKGDIPEGYSVSREKKERFSLILESASTNQTSMYLCASSWTSRETQYFGPGTRLLVL.

This chain links TRBV18 with TRBJ1-6; 7 bases fit TRBD1. The CDR3 totals 17 residues. Trimming took 4 bases from V and 5 from J; bases not matched to a gene: 11. The germline V gene encodes CDR1 KGHSH and CDR2 LQKENI. The CDR3 DNA sequence: TGTGCCAGCTCACTTAGGGCGCCGGGACAGCATAATTCACCCCTCCACTTT. Its translation: CASSLRAPGQHNSPLHF.

This clone was observed a few times. The J gene is TRBJ2-3, the V gene TRBV7-9; perhaps TRBD1 as D (5 bases). The CDR3 has 13 amino acids. The germline CDR1 and CDR2 sequences are SEHNR and FQNEAQ (reference sequence). The V end was cut by 3 bases, the J end by 6 bases, with 10 bases between. This CDR3 reads CASSFGAVDTQYF. In DNA form, the CDR3 reads TGTGCCAGCAGCTTTGGGGCGGTCGATACGCAGTATTTT.

This chain connects TRBV2 to TRBJ1-1; D may be TRBD1 (5 bases). Deletions cut 11 bases from V and 5 bases from J, with 12 bases between. CDR1 and CDR2 from the germline V gene are SNHLY and FYNNEI. This CDR3 contains 11 residues. The CDR3 DNA reads as TGTGCCTCCAGGGAGTGGACTGAAGCTTTCTTT. Protein product: CASREWTEAFF. Looking up the rest from reference TRBV2 and TRBJ1-1 gives the full variable domain: EPEVTQTPSHQVTQMGQEVILRCVPISNHLYFYWYRQILGQKVEFLVSFYNNEISEKSEIFDDQFSVERPDGSNFTLKIRSTKLEDSAMYFCASREWTEAFFGQGTRLTVV.

A few counts support this clone. The genes are TRBV5-1 and TRBJ2-5, with D perhaps matching TRBD2 (5 bases). The CDR3 sequence is 14 residues long. Germline CDR1 SGHRS, CDR2 YFSETQ. V was cut by 4 bases and J by 5 bases, with 15 bases left in between. CDR3 region: CASSRGGGFETQYF. The CDR3 DNA is TGCGCCAGCAGCAGAGGTGGAGGCTTCGAGACCCAGTACTTC.

This clone was seen just once. This sequence joins TRBV29-1 and TRBJ2-2; 8 bases fit TRBD1. The germline CDR1 and CDR2 sequences are SQVTM and ANQGSEA. Trimming cost V 5 bases and J 0 bases; bases outside gene matches: 8. CDR3 size: 16 residues. The CDR3 reads CSVYTGGSTNTGELFF. The CDR3 bases are TGCAGCGTTTATACAGGGGGTTCGACGAACACCGGGGAGCTGTTTTTT.

V usage is TRBV10-3 and J usage is TRBJ1-3, with D perhaps matching TRBD1 (5 bases). CDR3 size: 17 residues. Trimming stripped 3 bases from V and 3 bases from J, with 18 bases between. Germline V gene sequence: CDR1 ENHRY, CDR2 SYGVKD. CDR3 nucleotide sequence: TGTGCCATCAGTGAATCGTGGGGCAAATCGGGTGGAAACACCATATATTTT. It yields the protein CAISESWGKSGGNTIYF.